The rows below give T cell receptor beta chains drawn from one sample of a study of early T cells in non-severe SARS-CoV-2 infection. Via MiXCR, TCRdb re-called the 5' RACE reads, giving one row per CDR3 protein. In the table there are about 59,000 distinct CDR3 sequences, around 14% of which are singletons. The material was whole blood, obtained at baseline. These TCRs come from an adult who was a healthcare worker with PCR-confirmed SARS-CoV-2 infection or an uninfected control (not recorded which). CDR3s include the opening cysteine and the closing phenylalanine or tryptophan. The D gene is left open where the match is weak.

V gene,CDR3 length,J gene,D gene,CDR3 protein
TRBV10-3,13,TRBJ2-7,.,CAIRGDKTYEQYF
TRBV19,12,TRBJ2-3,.,CASCSSTDTQYF
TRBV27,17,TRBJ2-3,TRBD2,CASNSLPGLGPTDTQYF
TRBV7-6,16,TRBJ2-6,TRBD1,CASSRTGANGANVLTF
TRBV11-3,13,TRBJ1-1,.,CASSGRGNTEAFF
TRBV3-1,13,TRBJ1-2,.,CASSKGTPGGYTF
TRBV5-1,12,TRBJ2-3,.,CASSLIADTQYF
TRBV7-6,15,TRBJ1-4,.,CASSSGAATNEKLFF
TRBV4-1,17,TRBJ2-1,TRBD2,CASSQVEKGLDLNEQFF
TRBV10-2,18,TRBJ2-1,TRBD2,CASLRLAGGHWSYNEQFF
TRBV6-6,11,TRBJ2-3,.,CASSNTDTQYF
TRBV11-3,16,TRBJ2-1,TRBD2,CASSWGLAGGNNEQFF
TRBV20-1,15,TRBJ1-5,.,CSARDGGYSNQPQHF
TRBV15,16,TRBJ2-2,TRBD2,CATSRVLAGITGELFF
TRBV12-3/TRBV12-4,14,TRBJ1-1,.,CASSFRAEGAEAFF
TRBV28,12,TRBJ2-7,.,CASSLARYEQYF
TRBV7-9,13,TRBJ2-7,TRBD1,CASRGTGQNEQYF
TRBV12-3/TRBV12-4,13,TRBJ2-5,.,CASSSGGAETQYF
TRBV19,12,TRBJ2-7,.,CASTAGPYEQYF
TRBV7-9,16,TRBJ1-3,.,CASSPRVQASGNTIYF
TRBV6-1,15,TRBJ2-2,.,CASSQDPMNTGELFF
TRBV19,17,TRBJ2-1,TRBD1,CASSPWDRSRSYNEQFF
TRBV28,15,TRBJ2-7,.,CASRTPAGFDYEQYF
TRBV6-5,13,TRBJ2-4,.,CASSYDRENIQYF
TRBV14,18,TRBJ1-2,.,CASSQDLQGRGVNYGYTF
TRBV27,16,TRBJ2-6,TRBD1,CASSLGTGVGANVLTF
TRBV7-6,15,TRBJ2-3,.,CASSLGLVIPDTQYF
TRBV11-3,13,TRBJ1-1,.,CASSFLVNTEAFF
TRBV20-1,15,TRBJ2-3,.,CSASAGQLFTDTQYF